This entry features one TCR beta chain sequence. Its antigen remains unknown. The method was immunoSEQ multiplex PCR; TCRdb's version includes in-frame clones alone and lacks a portion of them. The table records over 15,000 clones, roughly 87% of them present only once. The source of the sample is a study of PD-1 blockade in classical Hodgkin lymphoma. Points from the study as a whole: What caused the repertoire differences, perhaps disease activity or prior therapy, remains undefined.

The time point here: newly diagnosed, previously untreated cHL patient sample. CDR1 is MNHNY and CDR2 is SVGAGI in the germline V gene (reference sequence). This CDR3 contains 13 residues. Trimming removed 5 bases from V and 4 bases from J, with 12 bases in between. The sequence was obtained from a human donor with classical Hodgkin lymphoma. This chain connects TRBV6-6 to TRBJ2-7; perhaps TRBD2 as D (6 bases). The sample taken for sequencing was peripheral blood mononuclear cells (PBMCs). The CDR3, as DNA: TGTGCCAGCAGTAACAGGAGGGGTTACGAGCAGTACTTC. It specifies CASSNRRGYEQYF.